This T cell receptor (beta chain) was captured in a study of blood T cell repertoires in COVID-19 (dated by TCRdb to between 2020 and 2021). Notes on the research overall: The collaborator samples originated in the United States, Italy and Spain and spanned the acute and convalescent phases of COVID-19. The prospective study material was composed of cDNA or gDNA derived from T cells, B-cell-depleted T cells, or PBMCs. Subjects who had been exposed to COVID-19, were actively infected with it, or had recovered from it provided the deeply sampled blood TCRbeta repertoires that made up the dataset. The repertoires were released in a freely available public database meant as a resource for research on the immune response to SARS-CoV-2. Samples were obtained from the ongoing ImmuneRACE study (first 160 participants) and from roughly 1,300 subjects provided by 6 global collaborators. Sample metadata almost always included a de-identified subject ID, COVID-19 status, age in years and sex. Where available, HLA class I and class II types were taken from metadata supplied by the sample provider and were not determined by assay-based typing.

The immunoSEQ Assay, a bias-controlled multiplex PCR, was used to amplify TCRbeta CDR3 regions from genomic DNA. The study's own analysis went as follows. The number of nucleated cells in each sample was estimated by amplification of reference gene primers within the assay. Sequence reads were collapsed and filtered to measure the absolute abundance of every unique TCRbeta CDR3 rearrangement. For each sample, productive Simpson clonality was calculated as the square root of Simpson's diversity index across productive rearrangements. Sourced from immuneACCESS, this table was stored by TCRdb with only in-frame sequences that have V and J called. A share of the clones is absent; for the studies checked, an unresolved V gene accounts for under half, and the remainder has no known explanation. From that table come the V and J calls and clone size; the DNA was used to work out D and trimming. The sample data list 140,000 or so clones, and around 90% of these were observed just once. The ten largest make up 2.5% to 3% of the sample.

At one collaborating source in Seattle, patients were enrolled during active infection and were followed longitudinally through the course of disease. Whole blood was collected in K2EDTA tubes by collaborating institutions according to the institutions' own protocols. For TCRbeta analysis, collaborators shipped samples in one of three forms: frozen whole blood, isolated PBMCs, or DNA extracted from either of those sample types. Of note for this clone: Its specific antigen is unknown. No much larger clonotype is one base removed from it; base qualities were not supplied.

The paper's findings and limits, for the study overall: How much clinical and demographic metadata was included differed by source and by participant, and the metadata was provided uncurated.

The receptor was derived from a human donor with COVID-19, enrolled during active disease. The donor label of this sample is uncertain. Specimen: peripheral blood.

CDR3 loop: CASSFLASDTQYF. Here is the DNA: TGTGCCAGCAGCTTCCTAGCATCAGATACGCAGTATTTT. Recombination connected TRBV7-3 to TRBJ2-3; possibly the D gene is TRBD2, per 5 matching bases. V is pared back by 3 bases and J by 4 bases, with 8 bases lying between the germline termini. CDR1 SGHTA and CDR2 FQGTGA were looked up in the germline V gene. The CDR3 goes from the cysteine to the phenylalanine over 13 residues. Only CDR3 DNA is held: 39 bases, read in frame from base 1. Reference TRBV7-3 and TRBJ2-3 genes cover what lies past the CDR3, so the full variable domain is GAGVSQTPSNKVTEKGKYVELRCDPISGHTALYWYRQSLGQGPEFLIYFQGTGAADDSGLPNDRFFAVRPEGSVSTLKIQRTERGDSAVYLCASSFLASDTQYFGPGTRLTVL.